This TCR beta chain emerged from a study of PD-1 blockade in classical Hodgkin lymphoma. The study's findings and limits: Relapsed/refractory patients reportedly had the lowest baseline TCR diversity, below newly diagnosed patients, who were below healthy donors. Newly diagnosed patients and complete responders had comparable diversity at baseline.

Germline CDR1 and CDR2: SNHLY and FYNNEI. CDR3 size: 14 residues. Trimming shortened V by 4 bases and J by 1 base, and 7 bases separated the two germline ends. Method: immunoSEQ multiplex PCR; TCRdb's copy keeps in-frame clones and lacks some. The data contain about 98,000 clones, around 90% of them seen just once; the ten biggest clones take up 2.8%. Of note for this clone: No antigen is known for it.

With no exception, relapse followed autologous stem cell transplantation in all patients, and brentuximab vedotin exposure varied. The input for sequencing was peripheral blood mononuclear cells (PBMCs), taken at baseline. This chain connects TRBV2 to TRBJ2-2, with D uncertain. This TCR was sampled from a human donor with classical Hodgkin lymphoma. The CDR3 nucleotides are TGTGCCAGCAGTGGGCCAGAGAACACCGGGGAGCTGTTTTTT. It encodes CASSGPENTGELFF. The full variable domain, its missing parts supplied by reference TRBV2 and TRBJ2-2, is EPEVTQTPSHQVTQMGQEVILRCVPISNHLYFYWYRQILGQKVEFLVSFYNNEISEKSEIFDDQFSVERPDGSNFTLKIRSTKLEDSAMYFCASSGPENTGELFFGEGSRLTVL.